This TCR beta chain emerged from a study of early T cells in non-severe SARS-CoV-2 infection. Individual cDNA molecules were tagged with unique molecular identifiers. Each CDR3 protein gets one entry after TCRdb re-called the 5' RACE reads with MiXCR. The sample lists tens of thousands of distinct CDR3 sequences; roughly 9.4% were seen once. CDR1 and CDR2 from the germline V gene are MDHEN and SYDVKM. Deletions cut 2 bases from V and 4 bases from J, with 14 bases between. This CDR3 is 16 amino acids long. This clonotype has a count of ten or more. This TCR was recovered from an adult who was a healthcare worker with PCR-confirmed SARS-CoV-2 infection or an uninfected control (not recorded which). The chain links TRBV28 to TRBJ2-2, with D possibly being TRBD2 (6 bases). The specimen was whole blood. The CDR3 DNA sequence: TGTGCCAGCAGTTTACCCCTGGGACTGAGCACCGGGGAGCTGTTTTTT. Protein product: CASSLPLGLSTGELFF. Together with reference TRBV28 and TRBJ2-2, the CDR3 gives the full variable domain: DVKVTQSSRYLVKRTGEKVFLECVQDMDHENMFWYRQDPGLGLRLIYFSYDVKMKEKGDIPEGYSVSREKKERFSLILESASTNQTSMYLCASSLPLGLSTGELFFGEGSRLTVL.